These 3 T cell receptor beta chains originate from one sample sequenced in a study of cytomegalovirus exposure and HLA in healthy donors. The primer mix had 60 Vbeta and 13 Jbeta primers. Assay used: immunoSEQ multiplex PCR; TCRdb lists only in-frame clones, some missing. Here the sample spans roughly 140,000 clones, roughly 80% being singletons. Sequenced: PBMCs. These receptors were obtained from a boy between 2 and 15 years old in good health and CMV-seronegative.

This clone was observed a single time. The gene calls are TRBV23-1 and TRBJ1-5, with 7 positions matching TRBD1. TRBV23-1 is an ORF, and what it does is uncertain. Unmatched junction bases numbered 6, after V lost 2 bases and J lost 5 bases. This CDR3 has 15 residues. The CDR3 is CASSQEQGTDQPQHF. The CDR3 DNA follows: TGCGCCAGCAGTCAAGAACAGGGGACGGATCAGCCCCAGCATTTT.

The chain has TRBV4-2 and TRBJ1-2, with 7 bases lining up with TRBD1. This CDR3 comprises 17 residues. The V gene's germline CDR1 is LGHNA and CDR2 YNFKEQ. The V segment lost 2 bases and the J segment 4 bases; nucleotides outside the gene matches: 13. CDR3 loop: CASSQNLPDRPLYGYTF. The DNA for the CDR3 is TGTGCCAGCAGCCAAAACCTTCCGGACAGGCCCCTCTATGGCTACACCTTC.

On this clone itself: This same CDR3 is encoded by further DNA sequences in the sample. The chain uses TRBV9 and TRBJ2-7; D not certain. CDR3 length equals 14 residues. V was trimmed by 0 bases and J by 2 bases, leaving 9 bases between them. Germline CDR1 SGDLS, CDR2 YYNGEE. CDR3 nucleotide sequence: TGTGCCAGCAGCGTAGGCGGTGGAACCTACGAGCAGTACTTC. This sequence encodes CASSVGGGTYEQYF.